The source of this T cell receptor beta chain is a study of blood T cell repertoires in COVID-19. Study overall: There were acute and convalescent COVID-19 samples, and they came from the United States, Italy and Spain. The cDNA or gDNA used as material had been derived from T cells, B-cell-depleted T cells, or PBMCs.

Under the authors' procedure: Reference gene primer amplification gave estimated nucleated cell counts. Produced via immunoSEQ multiplex PCR; TCRdb's table is partial and in-frame only. V and J calls plus clone size are reproduced from that table; the DNA served to infer D and trimming. The sample includes under 130,000 clones, about four fifths of them seen just once. The CDR3 is 15 residues long. Germline-derived CDR1 and CDR2 are SGHNT and YYREEE (reference sequence). V was shortened by 0 bases and J by 3 bases, with 9 bases between the two germline ends. The genes are TRBV5-4 and TRBJ2-2, with TRBD1 as a possible D gene (6 bases). Sequencing used peripheral blood. The TCR was taken from a woman older than 75 with acute or convalescent COVID-19. The CDR3, as DNA: TGTGCCAGCAGCTTGGGGGCAGGGGACACCGGGGAGCTGTTTTTT. It is translated as CASSLGAGDTGELFF.